Following are 3 T cell receptor beta chains from one sample sequenced in a study of human T cells and chemical hapten exposure. TCRdb used MiXCR to reprocess the RACE reads, holding one entry per CDR3 protein. In the table there are 69,000 or so distinct CDR3 sequences, 10% of which are singletons. Time point in this sample: patch test 2, 6 weeks after DPC sensitization. Treatment noted: therapeutic diphenylcyclopropenone sensitization with weekly scalp DPC. Sample: whole blood, taken in connection with sensitization to the hapten diphenylcyclopropenone (DPC). These receptors were collected from a woman aged 50 to 65 with alopecia areata. Some clones in this sample may be carry-over from other donors' samples.

This clonotype was picked up many times. V is TRBV21-1 and J is TRBJ1-2. TRBV21-1 is labeled a pseudogene. The CDR3 covers 17 residues. The CDR3 DNA reads TGTGCCAGCAGCAAAGGGGAAACATGGAATGCTAACTATGGCTACACCTTC. Protein sequence: CASSKGETWNANYGYTF.

This clonotype has ten or more counts. The chain combines TRBV5-5 with TRBJ2-1; 9 bases are shared with TRBD1. Germline values: CDR1 SGHKS, CDR2 YYEKEE (reference sequence). V was clipped by 3 bases and J by 4 bases; unmatched bases: 5. This CDR3 has 15 residues. The CDR3, as DNA: TGTGCCAGCAGCTCGCCGGGACAGGGATACAATGAGCAGTTCTTC. As protein: CASSSPGQGYNEQFF. Full variable domain (outside the CDR3, taken from reference TRBV5-5 and TRBJ2-1): DAGVTQSPTHLIKTRGQQVTLRCSPISGHKSVSWYQQVLGQGPQFIFQYYEKEERGRGNFPDRFSARQFPNYSSELNVNALLLGDSALYLCASSSPGQGYNEQFFGPGTRLTVL.

This clonotype occurred many times. The chain uses TRBV2 and TRBJ2-1; tentative D call: TRBD1 (5 bases). CDR3 length equals 16 residues. Germline CDR1 reads SNHLY; CDR2 reads FYNNEI. Trimming stripped 2 bases from V and 0 bases from J, with 11 bases between. The chain's CDR3 is CASSEWGGRSYNEQFF. CDR3 nucleotide sequence: TGTGCCAGCAGTGAATGGGGCGGACGCTCCTACAATGAGCAGTTCTTC. Full variable domain (missing parts from reference TRBV2 and TRBJ2-1): EPEVTQTPSHQVTQMGQEVILRCVPISNHLYFYWYRQILGQKVEFLVSFYNNEISEKSEIFDDQFSVERPDGSNFTLKIRSTKLEDSAMYFCASSEWGGRSYNEQFFGPGTRLTVL.